This TCR beta chain was found in a study of T cell responses to AZD1222 COVID-19 vaccine. Clones were sequenced by immunoSEQ multiplex PCR, and TCRdb holds only the in-frame ones, with some missing. The sample contains about 88,000 clones, about nine tenths of which appear only once. Trimming shortened V by 2 bases and J by 7 bases, and 15 bases separated the two germline ends. The CDR3 is 15 residues long. Germline CDR1 KGHSH, CDR2 LQKENI. This clone was seen once. Material: peripheral blood, obtained 28 days after the second AZD1222 dose. The rearrangement joins TRBV18 to TRBJ2-1; D may be TRBD2 (6 bases). The TCR was taken from an adult who received the AZD1222 COVID-19 vaccine. CDR3 bases: TGTGCCAGCTCACCAGGATCGGGGACTGCGAATGAGCAGTTCTTC. The encoded protein is CASSPGSGTANEQFF. Looking up the rest from reference TRBV18 and TRBJ2-1 gives the full variable domain: NAGVMQNPRHLVRRRGQEARLRCSPMKGHSHVYWYRQLPEEGLKFMVYLQKENIIDESGMPKERFSAEFPKEGPSILRIQQVVRGDSAAYFCASSPGSGTANEQFFGPGTRLTVL.